The 25 T cell receptor beta chains below all came from one sample that was sequenced in a study of OX40 agonist ivuxolimab in advanced cancers. Library creation used the immunoSEQ multiplex PCR assay. In TCRdb, the immuneACCESS table is reduced to in-frame sequences with V and J assigned. These tables do not hold every clone; where another copy was compared, an unresolved V gene accounts for under half, and the others remain unexplained. Here the sample has about 77,000 clones; about four fifths occur a single time. 0.76% of the sample is held by the ten biggest clonotypes. The sequences come from CD4+ or CD8+ T cells sorted from blood, collected in a trial of the OX40 agonist ivuxolimab. The receptors derive from an adult with an advanced solid tumor such as melanoma, head and neck, liver or kidney cancer.

The chain employs TRBV29-1 and TRBJ1-3, with 10 bases fitting TRBD1. V was clipped by 6 bases and J by 2 bases; unmatched bases: 7. The CDR3 sequence is 15 residues long. CDR1 and CDR2 (germline): SQVTM, ANQGSEA. Here the CDR3 reads CSVRTGTGAGNTIYF. CDR3 sequence (DNA): TGCAGCGTCCGTACCGGGACAGGGGCTGGAAACACCATATATTTT.

The gene calls are TRBV7-3 and TRBJ1-1, with no clear D. V was clipped by 0 bases and J by 3 bases, with 5 bases between them. CDR3 length: 13 amino acids. Germline-derived CDR1 and CDR2 are SGHTA and FQGTGA. The CDR3 region has the DNA TGTGCCAGCAGCTTAACTAGGGACACTGAAGCTTTCTTT. Translated, it gives CASSLTRDTEAFF.

This clone was seen a few times. V usage is TRBV2 and J usage is TRBJ2-1; perhaps TRBD2 as D (6 bases). Germline V CDR1 and CDR2: SNHLY, FYNNEI. The CDR3 is 17 residues long. Trimming left V 0 bases short and J 2 bases short, with 14 bases between. The CDR3 reads CASSEAGLLEAYNEQFF. The CDR3 DNA reads as TGTGCCAGCAGTGAAGCGGGACTCCTTGAAGCCTACAATGAGCAGTTCTTC.

This rearrangement joins TRBV29-1 to TRBJ1-2, with D unresolved. V lost 2 bases, J lost 0 bases, and 13 bases lay in between. This CDR3 contains 15 residues. CDR1 is SQVTM and CDR2 is ANQGSEA in the germline V gene. The chain's CDR3 is CSVESGRIANYGYTF. The CDR3, as DNA: TGCAGCGTTGAATCCGGGCGGATAGCTAACTATGGCTACACCTTC.

J is TRBJ1-2 and V is TRBV7-6; no clear D. CDR3 size: 13 residues. From germline, CDR1 is SGHVS and CDR2 FNYEAQ. Trimming stripped 5 bases from V and 6 bases from J, with 13 bases between. CDR3 loop: CASSPGPGNGYTF. CDR3 DNA sequence: TGTGCCAGCAGCCCCGGCCCCGGTAATGGCTACACCTTC.

The rearrangement uses TRBV7-2 and TRBJ1-2; maybe TRBD1 (5 bases). V lost 5 bases, J lost 8 bases, and 18 bases lay in between. Germline V lookup: CDR1 SGHTA, CDR2 FQGNSA. The length of the CDR3 is 14 residues. DNA for the CDR3: TGTGCCAGCAGCCGACAGTTCTCGGCCGACGGCTACACCTTC. Its translation is CASSRQFSADGYTF. Complete variable domain (other parts from reference TRBV7-2 and TRBJ1-2): GAGVSQSPSNKVTEKGKDVELRCDPISGHTALYWYRQSLGQGLEFLIYFQGNSAPDKSGLPSDRFSAERTGGSVSTLTIQRTQQEDSAVYLCASSRQFSADGYTFGSGTRLTVV.

The V call is TRBV28, the J call TRBJ2-7; tentatively, D is TRBD2 (5 bases). From germline, CDR1 is MDHEN and CDR2 SYDVKM. The CDR3 is 16 amino acids. Trimming stripped 1 base from V and 9 bases from J, with 22 bases between. CDR3 DNA sequence: TGTGCCAGCAGTTTATTTGAGGGCGGGTACCAGGTAGCGCAGTACTTC. Amino acid sequence: CASSLFEGGYQVAQYF.

The rearrangement uses TRBV11-1 and TRBJ1-1, with unresolved D. CDR1 is SGHAT, CDR2 FQDESV, per germline (reference sequence). Trimming pared 8 bases from V and 1 base from J, leaving 5 bases between. The CDR3 is made up of 11 amino acids. The DNA for the CDR3 is TGTGCCAGCCGCCAGAACACTGAAGCTTTCTTT. This translates into CASRQNTEAFF.

The chain couples TRBV10-3 to TRBJ1-1; D call uncertain. This CDR3 spans 16 amino acids. Per the germline V gene, CDR1 is ENHRY and CDR2 is SYGVKD. V lost 3 bases and J lost 1, with 15 bases in between. The CDR3 sequence is CAISDFNFRGNTEAFF. The CDR3 nucleotides read TGTGCCATCAGTGACTTCAACTTTCGGGGGAACACTGAAGCTTTCTTT.

The gene calls are TRBV6-5 and TRBJ1-5, with D unclear. The germline gives CDR1 MNHEY, CDR2 SVGAGI. CDR3 length: 13 residues. The germline V and J ends were trimmed by 5 bases and 1 base, with 6 bases remaining between them. The CDR3: CASSALSNQPQHF. Written as DNA, the CDR3 is TGTGCCAGCAGTGCCCTCAGCAATCAGCCCCAGCATTTT.

V usage is TRBV5-1 and J usage is TRBJ2-3; the match to TRBD2 covers 11 bases. Germline lookup yields CDR1 SGHRS and CDR2 YFSETQ. Trimming cost V 0 bases and J 6 bases; bases outside gene matches: 6. The CDR3 runs 16 residues. The CDR3 is CASSLVLAGGLDTQYF. The CDR3, as DNA: TGCGCCAGCAGCTTGGTGCTAGCGGGAGGCCTTGATACGCAGTATTTT. Complete variable domain (other parts from reference TRBV5-1 and TRBJ2-3): KAGVTQTPRYLIKTRGQQVTLSCSPISGHRSVSWYQQTPGQGLQFLFEYFSETQRNKGNFPGRFSGRQFSNSRSEMNVSTLELGDSALYLCASSLVLAGGLDTQYFGPGTRLTVL.

The chain joins TRBV28 to TRBJ2-1; no firm D call. The CDR3 is 11 residues long. Trimming cost V 10 bases and J 12 bases, with 16 bases left between them. Germline V lookup: CDR1 MDHEN, CDR2 SYDVKM. DNA of the CDR3: TGTGCCACCCTGATGAGGATGGCGCAGTTCTTC. It encodes CATLMRMAQFF. The full variable domain, with the rest looked up from reference TRBV28 and TRBJ2-1, is DVKVTQSSRYLVKRTGEKVFLECVQDMDHENMFWYRQDPGLGLRLIYFSYDVKMKEKGDIPEGYSVSREKKERFSLILESASTNQTSMYLCATLMRMAQFFGPGTRLTVL.

This clone was counted a few times. The chain combines TRBV9 with TRBJ2-1; tentatively, D is TRBD2 (5 bases). The CDR3 covers 17 residues. Germline loops: CDR1 SGDLS, CDR2 YYNGEE. V was cut by 0 bases and J by 8 bases, with 21 bases left in between. This chain's CDR3 is CASSVGRWGVSIDEQFF. The CDR3 DNA is TGTGCCAGCAGCGTAGGTCGCTGGGGAGTCTCGATCGATGAGCAGTTCTTC.

The DNA of the CDR3 is TGCGCCAGCAGCGGACAGGGGAACTATGGCTACACCTTC. Translation: CASSGQGNYGYTF. The chain joins TRBV5-1 to TRBJ1-2; 9 bases agree with TRBD1. V was clipped by 4 bases and J by 2 bases; unmatched bases: 0. CDR1 SGHRS and CDR2 YFSETQ come from the germline V gene. The CDR3 totals 13 residues.

The chain carries TRBV18 and TRBJ2-5, with D uncertain. The DNA matches TRBJ2-7 better at its end, which makes the J call doubtful. From germline, CDR1 is KGHSH and CDR2 LQKENI. The length of the CDR3 is 14 residues. Here the CDR3 reads CASSPGSVSYEQYF. CDR3 bases: TGTGCCAGCTCACCAGGGTCCGTCTCCTACGAGCAGTACTTC.

In its sample, this clone was seen once. This rearrangement joins TRBV6-5 to TRBJ1-4, with D perhaps matching TRBD1 (5 bases). Trimming stripped 10 bases from V and 7 bases from J, with 19 bases between. The CDR3 runs to 14 residues. Germline V gives CDR1 MNHEY, CDR2 SVGAGI. The CDR3 coding sequence is TGTGCCACCACACCGGGACTGGGACGTGAAAAACTGTTTTTT. Its translation is CATTPGLGREKLFF.

This chain joins TRBV27 and TRBJ1-5; 9 bases match TRBD1. CDR3 length: 13 amino acids. Per germline, CDR1 MNHEY and CDR2 SMNVEV (reference sequence). The V gene end was trimmed by 3 bases and the J gene end by 11 bases; junction bases not matched to a gene: 5. The CDR3 protein is CASSLTGGGSQHF. The CDR3 DNA sequence: TGTGCCAGCAGTTTGACAGGGGGAGGGTCCCAGCATTTT.

This clone has just one count. The chain carries TRBV6-1 and TRBJ1-1; D is uncertain. The V and J ends lost 3 bases and 0 bases respectively, with 2 bases between them. In germline, CDR1 is MNHNS, CDR2 SASEGT. This CDR3 contains 12 residues. In DNA form, the CDR3 reads TGTGCCAGCAGTGAGGTGAACACTGAAGCTTTCTTT. It yields the protein CASSEVNTEAFF.

J is TRBJ2-2 and V is TRBV7-9, with 7 bases identical to TRBD1. The CDR3 consists of 18 residues. The V gene end was trimmed by 5 bases and the J gene end by 1 base; junction bases not matched to a gene: 13. Germline values: CDR1 SEHNR, CDR2 FQNEAQ (reference sequence). The CDR3 region has the DNA TGTGCCAGCAGCCCCATAGTAGGACAGGTCCAGAACACCGGGGAGCTGTTTTTT. This codes for CASSPIVGQVQNTGELFF. The complete variable domain, with remaining parts taken from reference TRBV7-9 and TRBJ2-2, reads DTGVSQNPRHKITKRGQNVTFRCDPISEHNRLYWYRQTLGQGPEFLTYFQNEAQLEKSRLLSDRFSAERPKGSFSTLEIQRTEQGDSAMYLCASSPIVGQVQNTGELFFGEGSRLTVL.

With respect to this clone: This likely comes from a read error, as the CDR3 has no conserved phenylalanine or tryptophan at its end. No DNA is shown, since the ends of the CDR3 on it are uncertain; the CDR3 is the one TCRdb lists. The CDR3 reads CASSPPTGDSSI. The chain recombines TRBV23-1 with TRBJ2-3; the table names TRBD2, a call not compared with the DNA. TRBV23-1 is identified as an open reading frame with a role that is uncertain. With termini counted, the CDR3 has 12 amino acids.

V and J are TRBV11-2 and TRBJ1-6, with 11 bases matching TRBD1. Germline CDR1 is SGHAT and CDR2 is FQNNGV. The CDR3 is 15 amino acids. Germline trimming cut 5 bases from V and 10 bases from J; bases unmatched to any gene: 7. CDR3 amino acids: CASSPRTGGGSPLHF. As DNA, the CDR3 is TGTGCCAGCAGCCCGCGGACAGGGGGCGGATCACCCCTCCACTTT.

This clone was observed a single time. The J gene is TRBJ2-3, the V gene TRBV19; D possibly uses TRBD1 or TRBD2 (5 bases each). The ends were cut back, 5 bases at V and 2 bases at J, with 14 bases in the middle. The CDR3 spans 15 residues. Germline loops: CDR1 LNHDA, CDR2 SQIVND (reference sequence). CDR3 loop: CASSPRGPNTDTQYF. The CDR3 region has the DNA TGTGCCAGTAGTCCCCGGGGACCGAACACAGATACGCAGTATTTT.

The sample holds one count of this clone. The V and J genes are TRBV28 and TRBJ2-7, with D perhaps matching TRBD1 (6 bases). This CDR3 spans 12 amino acids. V was trimmed by 5 bases and J by 3 bases, leaving 8 bases between them. Germline-derived CDR1 and CDR2 are MDHEN and SYDVKM. The CDR3 DNA reads as TGTGCCAGCAGTCGGACAGACTACGAGCAGTACTTC. Its translation: CASSRTDYEQYF. Full variable domain (rest looked up from reference TRBV28 and TRBJ2-7): DVKVTQSSRYLVKRTGEKVFLECVQDMDHENMFWYRQDPGLGLRLIYFSYDVKMKEKGDIPEGYSVSREKKERFSLILESASTNQTSMYLCASSRTDYEQYFGPGTRLTVT.

This chain links TRBV30 with TRBJ1-6; TRBD1 matches 10 bases. The CDR3 length is 16 residues. The junction had 5 bases not matched to a gene; V was cut back by 1 base and J by 5 bases. CDR1 is GTSNPN and CDR2 is SVGIG in the germline V gene (reference sequence). The DNA of the CDR3 is TGTGCCTGGAGTGCATGGACAGGGGGAAATAATTCACCCCTCCACTTT. Amino acids: CAWSAWTGGNNSPLHF.

V gene TRBV6-5 combines with J gene TRBJ1-6; D gene unclear. Trimming took 6 bases from V and 3 from J, leaving 3 bases between them. Germline CDR1 reads MNHEY; CDR2 reads SVGAGI. The CDR3 is 12 residues long. The CDR3 spells CASRNYNSPLHF. In nucleotides, the CDR3 is TGTGCCAGCAGAAACTATAATTCACCCCTCCACTTT.